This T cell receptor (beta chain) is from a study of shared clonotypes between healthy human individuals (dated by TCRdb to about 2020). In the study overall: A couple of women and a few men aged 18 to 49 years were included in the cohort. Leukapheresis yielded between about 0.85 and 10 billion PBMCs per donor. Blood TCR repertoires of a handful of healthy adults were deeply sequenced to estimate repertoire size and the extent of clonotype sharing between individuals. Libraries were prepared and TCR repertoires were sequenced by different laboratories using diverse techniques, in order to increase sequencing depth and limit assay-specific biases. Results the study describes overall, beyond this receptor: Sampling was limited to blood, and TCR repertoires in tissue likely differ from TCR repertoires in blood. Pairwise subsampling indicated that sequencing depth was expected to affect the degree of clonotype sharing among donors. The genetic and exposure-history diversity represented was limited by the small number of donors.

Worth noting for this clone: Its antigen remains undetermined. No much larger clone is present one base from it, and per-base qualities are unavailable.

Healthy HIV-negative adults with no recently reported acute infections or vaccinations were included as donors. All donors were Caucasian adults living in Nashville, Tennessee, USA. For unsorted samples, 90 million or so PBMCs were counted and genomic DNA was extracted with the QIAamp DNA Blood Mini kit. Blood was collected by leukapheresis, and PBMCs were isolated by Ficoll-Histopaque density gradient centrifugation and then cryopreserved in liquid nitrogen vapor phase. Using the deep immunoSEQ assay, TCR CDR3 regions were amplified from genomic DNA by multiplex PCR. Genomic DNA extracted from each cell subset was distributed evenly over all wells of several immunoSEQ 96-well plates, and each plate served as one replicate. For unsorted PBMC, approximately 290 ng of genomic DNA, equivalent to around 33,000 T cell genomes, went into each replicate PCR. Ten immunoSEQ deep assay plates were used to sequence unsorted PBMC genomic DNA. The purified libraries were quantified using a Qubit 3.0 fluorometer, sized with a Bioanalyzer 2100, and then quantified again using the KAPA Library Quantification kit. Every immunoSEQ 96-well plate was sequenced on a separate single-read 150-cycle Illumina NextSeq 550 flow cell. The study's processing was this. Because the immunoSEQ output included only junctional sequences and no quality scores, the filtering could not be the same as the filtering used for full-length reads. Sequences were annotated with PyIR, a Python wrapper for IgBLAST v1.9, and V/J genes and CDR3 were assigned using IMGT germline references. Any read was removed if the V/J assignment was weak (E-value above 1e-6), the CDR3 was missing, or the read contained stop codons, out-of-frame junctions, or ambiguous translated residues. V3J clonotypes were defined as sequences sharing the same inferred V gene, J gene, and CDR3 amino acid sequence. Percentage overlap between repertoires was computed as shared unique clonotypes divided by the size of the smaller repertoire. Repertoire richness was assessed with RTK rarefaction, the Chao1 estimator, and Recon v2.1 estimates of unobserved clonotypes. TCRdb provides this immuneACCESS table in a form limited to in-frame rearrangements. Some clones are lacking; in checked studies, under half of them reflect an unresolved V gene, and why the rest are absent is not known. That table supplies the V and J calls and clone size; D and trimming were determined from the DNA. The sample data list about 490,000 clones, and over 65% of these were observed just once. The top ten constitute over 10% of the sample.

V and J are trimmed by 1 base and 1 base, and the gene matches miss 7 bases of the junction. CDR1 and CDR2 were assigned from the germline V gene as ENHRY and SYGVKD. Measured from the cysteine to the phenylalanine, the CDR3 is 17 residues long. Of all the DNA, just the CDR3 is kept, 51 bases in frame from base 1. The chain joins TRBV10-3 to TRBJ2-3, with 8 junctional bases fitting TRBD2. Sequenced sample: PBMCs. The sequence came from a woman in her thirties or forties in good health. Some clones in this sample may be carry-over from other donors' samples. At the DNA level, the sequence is TGTGCCATCAGTGAGTATGCGGGGGGCGGTGGCACAGATACGCAGTATTTT. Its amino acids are CAISEYAGGGGTDTQYF.